These 3 T cell receptor beta chains originate from one sample sequenced in a study of T-cell memory formation after mild COVID-19. TCRdb analysed the 5' RACE reads with MiXCR anew, one entry per CDR3 protein. The sample yields 270,000 or so distinct CDR3 sequences, approximately 18% seen once. The sequenced sample consisted of PBMCs or a T cell subset sorted from them (not recorded which). The origin of the receptors is a man aged 18 to 30 who had mild COVID-19 (a few samples of this study predate the infection). Cell type and time point are not known.

This clonotype was picked up a small number of times. The chain combines TRBV19 with TRBJ2-2; D gene uncertain. The ends were cut back, 7 bases at V and 0 bases at J, with 15 bases in the middle. This CDR3 region has 16 residues. CDR1 is LNHDA and CDR2 is SQIVND in the germline V gene (reference sequence). The CDR3 sequence: CASTWVSLPNTGELFF. For the CDR3, the DNA is TGTGCCAGTACCTGGGTATCGCTCCCGAACACCGGGGAGCTGTTTTTT.

This clonotype was seen ten or more times. The chain recombines TRBV5-1 with TRBJ1-4; 10 nucleotides align to TRBD1. CDR1 SGHRS and CDR2 YFSETQ come from the germline V gene. The CDR3 length is 16 residues. Trimming took 0 bases from V and 4 from J; bases not matched to a gene: 3. CDR3 DNA sequence: TGCGCCAGCAGCTTGGGGGACAGGGGATTTAATGAAAAACTGTTTTTT. It codes for CASSLGDRGFNEKLFF.

V usage is TRBV20-1 and J usage is TRBJ2-7; the match to TRBD1 covers 11 bases. In germline, CDR1 is DFQATT, CDR2 SNEGSKA (reference sequence). V lost 6 bases to trimming and J lost 3 bases; unmatched junction nucleotides: 7. There are 14 residues in the CDR3. The DNA of the CDR3 is TGCAGTGCAAGGGACAGGGGGTACGGCTACGAGCAGTACTTC. It yields the protein CSARDRGYGYEQYF.